The 29 T cell receptor beta chains presented below share a single source sample, sequenced in a study of T cell responses to AZD1222 COVID-19 vaccine. Clones were read by immunoSEQ multiplex PCR, and TCRdb kept only the in-frame ones, dropping some. The sample consists of approximately 190,000 clones, over 70% of them appearing once. The sequences come from peripheral blood, collected on day 0 of MenACWY control vaccination. All receptors derive from an adult in good health.

V and J are TRBV6-2 or TRBV6-3 and TRBJ1-3; possible D gene TRBD1, 6 bases. Deletions cut 4 bases from V and 4 bases from J, with 14 bases between. Germline V lookup: CDR1 MNHEY, CDR2 SVGEGT. This CDR3 contains 15 residues. The CDR3 sequence is CASSSHRESGNTIYF. The CDR3 region has the DNA TGTGCCAGCAGTTCTCACAGGGAATCCGGAAACACCATATATTTT.

The V call is TRBV11-1, the J call TRBJ2-7; no reliable D call. Trimming cost V 1 base and J 0 bases, with 7 bases left between them. The CDR3 extends over 14 amino acids. CDR1 and CDR2 (germline): SGHAT, FQDESV (reference sequence). The CDR3 bases are TGTGCCAGCAGCTTAGAGACGAGCTCCTACGAGCAGTACTTC. Protein: CASSLETSSYEQYF.

The V and J genes are TRBV30 and TRBJ2-1, with D possibly matching TRBD2 (5 bases). The CDR3 is made up of 13 amino acids. CDR1 is GTSNPN, CDR2 SVGIG, per germline (reference sequence). Trimming shortened V by 1 base and J by 15 bases, and 19 bases separated the two germline ends. The CDR3 DNA follows: TGTGCCTGGAGTGAGTCGGATGGACTCGTCGCGTTCTTC. Amino acids: CAWSESDGLVAFF.

The V and J genes are TRBV9 and TRBJ1-2, with D perhaps TRBD1 (5 bases). Per germline, CDR1 SGDLS and CDR2 YYNGEE. The CDR3 sequence is 15 residues long. Trimming shortened V by 0 bases and J by 4 bases, and 13 bases separated the two germline ends. CDR3 sequence (DNA): TGTGCCAGCAGCGTAGAGGTGGACACACCCTATGGCTACACCTTC. Amino acids: CASSVEVDTPYGYTF.

This sequence joins TRBV4-3 and TRBJ2-6, with D possibly matching TRBD1 (6 bases). Per the germline V gene, CDR1 is LGHNA and CDR2 is YSLEER. The V end was cut by 0 bases, the J end by 11 bases, with 11 bases between. The CDR3 spans 14 residues. The CDR3 nucleotides are TGCGCCAGCAGCCAAGAAGGACAGCCCGACGTCCTGACTTTC. This codes for CASSQEGQPDVLTF.

This clone was counted a few times. Within the sample, other DNA sequences also encode this same CDR3. V gene TRBV28 combines with J gene TRBJ1-5; no firm D call. CDR3 length: 14 amino acids. CDR1 and CDR2 from the germline V gene are MDHEN and SYDVKM. Trimming removed 3 bases from V and 1 base from J, with 7 bases in between. Here the CDR3 DNA reads TGTGCCAGCAGTTTCTCACAGAGCAATCAGCCCCAGCATTTT. Its translation is CASSFSQSNQPQHF. The full variable domain, in which reference TRBV28 and TRBJ1-5 provide the parts outside the CDR3, is DVKVTQSSRYLVKRTGEKVFLECVQDMDHENMFWYRQDPGLGLRLIYFSYDVKMKEKGDIPEGYSVSREKKERFSLILESASTNQTSMYLCASSFSQSNQPQHFGDGTRLSIL.

The chain carries TRBV7-3 and TRBJ2-2; 10 nucleotides match TRBD1. Germline V gene lookup returns CDR1 SGHTA and CDR2 FQGTGA. Trimming at V came to 0 bases and at J to 3 bases, leaving 4 bases not matched to a gene. CDR3 length: 17 residues. The CDR3 sequence: CASSLTRDRGHTGELFF. The CDR3, as DNA: TGTGCCAGCAGCTTAACTAGGGACAGGGGACACACCGGGGAGCTGTTTTTT.

The chain uses TRBV19 and TRBJ2-1, with TRBD2 identical over 8 bases. There are 14 residues in the CDR3. V trimming: 7 bases; J trimming: 7 bases; junction bases outside the gene matches: 9. Germline V lookup: CDR1 LNHDA, CDR2 SQIVND (reference sequence). In DNA form, the CDR3 reads TGTGCCAGTAAGATGGCGGGAGGTGGGAATGAGCAGTTCTTC. This sequence encodes CASKMAGGGNEQFF.

There are a few counts of this clone. This chain joins TRBV4-3 and TRBJ1-6; D is unclear. Germline V lookup: CDR1 LGHNA, CDR2 YSLEER. This CDR3 is 15 amino acids long. V lost 1 base and J 8 bases, leaving 12 bases between the germline ends. The CDR3 region has the DNA TGCGCCAGCAGCCAAGGGGTAGGGAGTGATTCACCCCTCCACTTT. It specifies CASSQGVGSDSPLHF.

The V call is TRBV15, the J call TRBJ1-5; TRBD1 might be the D (6 bases). Looked up from germline, CDR1 is LNHNV and CDR2 is YYDKDF (reference sequence). The CDR3 has 13 amino acids. Deletions cut 8 bases from V and 4 bases from J, with 12 bases between. CDR3 sequence: CATQQGVNQPQHF. The CDR3 DNA is TGTGCCACCCAACAGGGTGTAAATCAGCCCCAGCATTTT.

This clone was counted between two and nine times. The chain employs TRBV6-1 and TRBJ1-6; no definite D call. V dropped 0 bases and J dropped 6 bases, with 6 bases sitting between them. This CDR3 spans 14 amino acids. The germline gives CDR1 MNHNS, CDR2 SASEGT. The DNA for the CDR3 is TGTGCCAGCAGTGAAGCTTACAGTAATTCACCCCTCCACTTT. It encodes CASSEAYSNSPLHF.

The chain combines TRBV30 with TRBJ2-7, with D possibly called TRBD1 or TRBD2 (5 bases each). V lost 5 bases and J 3 bases, leaving 17 bases between the germline ends. The germline gives CDR1 GTSNPN, CDR2 SVGIG (reference sequence). The CDR3 runs 14 residues. This chain's CDR3 is CAWSWGRRNYEQYF. DNA of the CDR3: TGTGCCTGGTCATGGGGACGCCGGAACTACGAGCAGTACTTC.

CDR3 loop: CASSLPTGVPRNQETQYF. In DNA, the CDR3 is TGTGCCAGCAGTTTGCCTACAGGAGTCCCTAGGAACCAAGAGACCCAGTACTTC. The genes are TRBV28 and TRBJ2-5; D is perhaps TRBD1 (5 bases). The CDR3 is made up of 18 amino acids. V shed 3 bases and J shed 0 bases, with 20 bases lying between them. Germline V gives CDR1 MDHEN, CDR2 SYDVKM.

This rearrangement joins TRBV3-1 (or the pseudogene TRBV3-2) to TRBJ1-1; 8 bases are a match to TRBD1. CDR3 length: 12 residues. The V and J ends lost 8 bases and 5 bases, in that order; junction bases with no gene match: 4. Germline V CDR1 and CDR2: LGHDT, YNNKEL (reference sequence). The CDR3 DNA reads as TGTGCCAGCGGACAGGGAAGAACTGAAGCTTTCTTT. This codes for CASGQGRTEAFF.

J is TRBJ2-7 and V is TRBV27, with TRBD1 identical over 8 bases. V lost 8 bases and J lost 3; bases outside the gene matches: 6. Per germline, CDR1 MNHEY and CDR2 SMNVEV (reference sequence). The CDR3 extends over 13 amino acids. The CDR3: CASRRTGSYEQYF. CDR3 sequence (DNA): TGTGCCAGCCGCCGGACAGGGAGCTACGAGCAGTACTTC.

The rearrangement uses TRBV19 and TRBJ1-4; D is ambiguous. This CDR3 comprises 14 residues. Germline V gives CDR1 LNHDA, CDR2 SQIVND (reference sequence). V dropped 7 bases and J dropped 7 bases, with 16 bases sitting between them. The CDR3 bases are TGTGCCAGTAACACGGGAAGGGAGCCTGAAAAACTGTTTTTT. Its translation is CASNTGREPEKLFF. The whole variable domain, filled in from reference TRBV19 and TRBJ1-4, reads DGGITQSPKYLFRKEGQNVTLSCEQNLNHDAMYWYRQDPGQGLRLIYYSQIVNDFQKGDIAEGYSVSREKKESFPLTVTSAQKNPTAFYLCASNTGREPEKLFFGSGTQLSVL.

V gene TRBV6-2 or TRBV6-3 combines with J gene TRBJ1-2; D may be TRBD1 (6 bases). The CDR3 totals 13 residues. Germline V gene lookup returns CDR1 MNHEY and CDR2 SVGEGT. V was pared by 5 bases and J by 4 bases, with 11 bases between. CDR3 in DNA: TGTGCCAGCAGTACCGGGACACGCTATGGCTACACCTTC. Translated: CASSTGTRYGYTF.

V usage is TRBV15 and J usage is TRBJ1-4; a weak D match, TRBD1 (5 bases). From germline, CDR1 is LNHNV and CDR2 YYDKDF (reference sequence). The V and J ends lost 2 bases and 7 bases respectively, with 8 bases between them. CDR3 length equals 13 residues. CDR3 amino acids: CATSRLRGEKLFF. CDR3 sequence (DNA): TGTGCCACCAGCAGACTAAGGGGTGAAAAACTGTTTTTT.

Comments on this clone: One end of the junction does not line up with germline, which may come from a read error. V is TRBV6-2 or TRBV6-3 and J is TRBJ1-1; D perhaps matches TRBD1 (5 bases). The germline V gene encodes CDR1 MNHEY and CDR2 SVGEGT. This CDR3 contains 14 residues. This CDR3 reads CASSYSLSGPHGRF. CDR3 coding DNA: TGTGCCAGCAGTTACTCTCTATCGGGGCCACACGGTCGATTT.

The V call is TRBV18, the J call TRBJ2-1; weak D call: TRBD1 (5 bases). Germline lookup yields CDR1 KGHSH and CDR2 LQKENI. The CDR3 has 14 residues. Trimming cost V 0 bases and J 8 bases, with 11 bases left between them. The CDR3 region has the DNA TGTGCCAGCTCACCACCGGGGCTAGTCTATGAGCAGTTCTTC. Protein: CASSPPGLVYEQFF. Filled out from reference TRBV18 and TRBJ2-1, the complete variable domain reads NAGVMQNPRHLVRRRGQEARLRCSPMKGHSHVYWYRQLPEEGLKFMVYLQKENIIDESGMPKERFSAEFPKEGPSILRIQQVVRGDSAAYFCASSPPGLVYEQFFGPGTRLTVL.

This chain connects TRBV27 to TRBJ1-2; D ambiguous. The germline V gene encodes CDR1 MNHEY and CDR2 SMNVEV (reference sequence). This CDR3 has 13 amino acids. The V and J ends lost 6 bases and 4 bases respectively, with 12 bases between them. CDR3 loop: CASRLTIGYGYTF. The CDR3 DNA sequence: TGTGCCAGCAGACTAACGATAGGCTATGGCTACACCTTC.

V gene TRBV3-1 (or the pseudogene TRBV3-2) combines with J gene TRBJ2-1; TRBD2 matches 8 bases. The CDR3 has 16 amino acids. V lost 3 bases to trimming and J lost 0 bases; unmatched junction nucleotides: 4. Germline values: CDR1 LGHDT, CDR2 YNNKEL (reference sequence). CDR3 DNA: TGTGCCAGCAGCCAGCGCGGGGGGTTCTCCTACAATGAGCAGTTCTTC. It encodes CASSQRGGFSYNEQFF.

V usage is TRBV2 and J usage is TRBJ1-5; unclear D gene. With 6 bases removed from V and 5 bases from J, the gap between germline ends came to 11 bases. This CDR3 has 13 amino acids. Germline V gives CDR1 SNHLY, CDR2 FYNNEI. The CDR3 region has the DNA TGTGCCAGCAGCCTCCAATGGGATCAGCCCCAGCATTTT. It codes for CASSLQWDQPQHF.

The chain uses TRBV30 and TRBJ1-2; 8 nucleotides agree with TRBD1. Per the germline V gene, CDR1 is GTSNPN and CDR2 is SVGIG (reference sequence). CDR3 length equals 14 residues. Trimming cost V 1 base and J 5 bases; bases outside gene matches: 6. The CDR3 loop is CAWSGQGFQYGYTF. In DNA, the CDR3 is TGTGCCTGGAGTGGACAGGGGTTTCAGTATGGCTACACCTTC.

V usage is TRBV23-1 and J usage is TRBJ2-7; no reliable D call. TRBV23-1 is identified as an open reading frame with a role that is uncertain. The CDR3 is made up of 15 amino acids. The V gene lost 0 bases and the J gene lost 0 bases, with 9 bases spanning the gap. DNA of the CDR3: TGCGCCAGCAGTCAATCTAGGACGGGCTCCTACGAGCAGTACTTC. This sequence encodes CASSQSRTGSYEQYF.

This chain connects TRBV28 to TRBJ1-6, with TRBD1 matching 9 bases. The CDR3 spans 17 residues. The trim removed 5 bases at V and 6 bases at J, leaving 11 bases unmatched. Germline assignment: CDR1 MDHEN and CDR2 SYDVKM. The CDR3 sequence is CASSPAQGARSNSPLHF. The DNA for the CDR3 is TGTGCCAGCAGTCCCGCACAGGGGGCGAGGAGTAATTCACCCCTCCACTTT.

CDR3 amino acids: CASSDLAGGETGELFF. The CDR3 nucleotides read TGTGCCAGCAGTGATCTAGCGGGGGGAGAAACCGGGGAGCTGTTTTTT. J is TRBJ2-2 and V is TRBV6-1; 11 positions match TRBD2. This CDR3 is 16 amino acids long. With 3 bases clipped from V and 5 bases from J, the junction kept 5 bases outside the gene matches. Per germline, CDR1 MNHNS and CDR2 SASEGT.

V and J are TRBV27 and TRBJ1-4, with TRBD1 matching over 7 bases. This CDR3 spans 16 amino acids. Unmatched junction bases numbered 10, after V lost 3 bases and J lost 6 bases. Looked up from germline, CDR1 is MNHEY and CDR2 is SMNVEV (reference sequence). CDR3 sequence reads: CASSFLGAQGDEKLFF. CDR3 DNA: TGTGCCAGCAGTTTCCTGGGGGCCCAGGGGGATGAAAAACTGTTTTTT.

The CDR3 coding sequence is TGTGCCAGCAGCTCCCGTGGGGCAGATACGCAGTATTTT. As protein: CASSSRGADTQYF. The rearrangement joins TRBV9 to TRBJ2-3; D is uncertain. The V end lost 4 bases, the J end lost 4 bases, and 10 bases lay between the germline ends. This CDR3 comprises 13 residues. Per the germline V gene, CDR1 is SGDLS and CDR2 is YYNGEE.